The sequence of this TCR beta chain was determined in a study of blood T cell repertoires in COVID-19. Study details: Acute and convalescent COVID-19 samples came from the United States, Italy and Spain. Nucleic acid was either cDNA or gDNA, and it came from T cells, B-cell-depleted T cells, or PBMCs.

Allocation to cohorts depended on clinical history reported by the participants. V dropped 2 bases and J dropped 2; count of bases not matched to a gene: 8. Germline V gene lookup returns CDR1 KGHDR and CDR2 SFDVKD. The CDR3 loop spans 17 amino acids. Original methodology: Amplified reference gene primers provided the basis for estimating nucleated cell counts. Data came from immunoSEQ multiplex PCR; TCRdb stores just in-frame clones and leaves some out. Clone size and the V and J calls come from that table; the DNA yielded D and trimming. The sample shows around 150,000 clones, around 80% of them seen only once.

The receptor was derived from a woman aged 60-75 years who had recovered from COVID-19. The V and J genes are TRBV24-1 and TRBJ1-5; 7 bases align to TRBD1. Sequencing used PBMCs or T cells enriched from blood (not recorded which). The CDR3 here is CATSDSITGDGNQPQHF. For the CDR3, the DNA is TGTGCCACCAGTGATTCTATCACAGGGGATGGCAATCAGCCCCAGCATTTT.